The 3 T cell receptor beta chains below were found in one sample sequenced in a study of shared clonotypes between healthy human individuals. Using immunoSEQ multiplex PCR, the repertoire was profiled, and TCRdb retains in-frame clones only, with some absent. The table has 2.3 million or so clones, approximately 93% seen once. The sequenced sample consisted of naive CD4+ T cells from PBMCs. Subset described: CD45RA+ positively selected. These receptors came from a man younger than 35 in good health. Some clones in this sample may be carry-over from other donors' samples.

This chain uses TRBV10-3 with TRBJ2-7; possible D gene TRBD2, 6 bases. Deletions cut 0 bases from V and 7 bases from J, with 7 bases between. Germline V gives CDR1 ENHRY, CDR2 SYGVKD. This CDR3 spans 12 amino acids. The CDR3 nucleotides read TGTGCCATCAGTGAGTCGGCGGGGGAGCAGTACTTC. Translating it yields CAISESAGEQYF.

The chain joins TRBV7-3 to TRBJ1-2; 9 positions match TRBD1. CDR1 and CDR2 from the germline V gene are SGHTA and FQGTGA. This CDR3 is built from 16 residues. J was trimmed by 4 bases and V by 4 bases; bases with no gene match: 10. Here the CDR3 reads CASSSRTGDNRYGYTF. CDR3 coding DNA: TGTGCCAGCAGCTCTCGGACAGGGGATAATCGCTATGGCTACACCTTC.

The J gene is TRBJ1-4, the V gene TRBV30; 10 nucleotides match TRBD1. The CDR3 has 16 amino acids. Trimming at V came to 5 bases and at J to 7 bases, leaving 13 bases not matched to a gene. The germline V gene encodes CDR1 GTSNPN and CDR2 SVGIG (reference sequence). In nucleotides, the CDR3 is TGTGCCTGGGGACAGGGGGTTATTGCGGTGGGTGAAAAACTGTTTTTT. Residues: CAWGQGVIAVGEKLFF.